This T cell receptor (beta chain) was sequenced during a study of regulatory T cells in long-lasting Graves disease (dated by TCRdb to 2020 to 2023). Turning to the overall study: Persistent Graves' disease meant more than 5 years of antithyroid drug treatment with TSH receptor autoantibodies that stayed positive. Persistent Graves' disease patients were compared with newly diagnosed Graves' disease patients by peripheral blood TCR sequencing and RNA sequencing. The study was registered as a clinical trial and conducted in China. A total of around 35 samples underwent TCR sequencing, from about 13 patients with persistent Graves' disease and roughly 20 patients with newly diagnosed Graves' disease. On average, persistent Graves' disease patients in the clinical cohort had been on antithyroid drugs for about 10.3 years. Beyond this particular receptor, the publication reports: Compared with newly diagnosed patients, persistent Graves' disease patients had lower TCR Shannon entropy and fewer highly expanded clones, which suggests clonal expansion. The authors noted that the small sample size was a limitation that may lower accuracy. Preferential use of TRBV28, TRBJ1-2 and TRBJ2-5 was observed in persistent disease, whereas TRBV20-1 and TRBJ2-1 were favored in newly diagnosed disease. The study examined only peripheral blood because the primary lesion, thyroid tissue, could not be accessed. Persistent patients shared more public clonotypes among themselves (2,741) than newly diagnosed patients did (over 950). Sequencing and analysis were restricted to the TCR beta chain.

A word on this clonotype: Its antigen has not been determined. No clone much larger than this one lies a single base away; base qualities are absent.

In the paper's terms, the time point label means: persistent/refractory GD, antithyroid drugs over 5 years with positive TRAb. For both TCR sequencing and RNA sequencing, RNA was extracted from PBMCs in TRIzol. The diagnosis of Graves' disease followed American Thyroid Association guidelines. Patients were recruited from an endocrinology department in Xi'an, China. Each patient gave roughly 8.4 milliliters of peripheral blood, collected in an EDTA anticoagulant tube. Ficoll Paque Plus density gradient separation was used to isolate PBMCs, and no additional T cell sorting was done. RNA quality was checked with an Agilent 2100 Bioanalyzer and agarose gel, and concentration with a NanoDrop 2000. V drops 6 bases and J drops 0 bases, leaving 17 bases in between. The CDR3 runs 16 residues from the cysteine to the phenylalanine. Solely the CDR3 DNA is kept, with 48 bases framed from the first base. Based on the germline V gene, the CDR1 and CDR2 sequences are ENHRY and SYGVKD.

The library was made by multiplex PCR. Instrument used: Illumina HiSeq 4000. CDR3 regions were amplified by Arm-PCR with iRepertoire HTBI primers to construct TCR beta libraries. Gel purification was performed on PCR products prior to sequencing. Per the original workflow: A total of 60 to 80 TRBV and under 15 TRBJ segments were identified across samples and were used for gene usage analysis of CDR3 amino acid clonotypes. COPE and FqMerger were used to merge the filtered high-quality paired reads into contigs. BLAST was used to align contigs to the IMGT TRBV, TRBD and TRBJ reference genes, and CDR3 was defined following IMGT. Any clonotype with a frequency above 0.1% was counted as a highly expanded clone. Shannon entropy was used to measure repertoire diversity, and the Gini coefficient was used to measure V-J evenness. Public clonotypes were defined as clonotypes shared by more than one individual. TCRdb's own reprocessing of the public reads used fastp at Q25 and MiXCR and kept productive beta chains. A single entry per CDR3 protein holds the most common genes and DNA from its merged rows. TCRdb's processing, not the study's, gives the V and J calls here. This sample holds 400,000 to 500,000 distinct CDR3 sequences; over 20% were observed only once. The biggest ten clones account for about 13% of the sample.

Here the chain combines TRBV10-3 and TRBJ1-1; no D gene call is confident. The receptor was derived from a female donor with Graves disease. Sample: peripheral blood mononuclear cells (PBMCs), taken when the disease was refractory, from a patient treated with antithyroid drugs. CDR3 region: CAIRPSTELLNTEAFF. Read as DNA, the sequence is TGTGCCATCAGGCCATCCACAGAATTACTGAACACTGAAGCTTTCTTT.